This T cell receptor beta chain was identified in a study of cytomegalovirus exposure and HLA in healthy donors. Broader study findings: The authors listed approximately 160 TCR beta chains as cytomegalovirus-associated.

This CDR3 comprises 14 residues. V was pared by 2 bases and J by 7 bases, with 6 bases of the junction left unmatched. Per germline, CDR1 MGHRA and CDR2 YSYEKL. As to this clone: Its antigen is still unknown.

Donors were nominally healthy when sampled, though unrecorded immune exposures were likely. The PCR ran on 60 Vbeta and 13 Jbeta primers. Sequencing used immunoSEQ multiplex PCR; TCRdb keeps in-frame clones, though not all of them. The data hold 180,000 or so clones, with roughly 80% observed a single time. This chain links TRBV4-1 with TRBJ2-3; the match to TRBD2 covers 7 bases. Sequenced: PBMCs. The receptor's source is a middle-aged man in good health and CMV-seronegative. CDR3 sequence: CASSQISTSNTQYF. For the CDR3, the DNA is TGCGCCAGCAGCCAAATTTCGACTAGCAATACGCAGTATTTT.